The TCR beta chain described here comes from a study of blood T cell repertoires in COVID-19. Study context: Samples representing acute and convalescent COVID-19 were sourced from the United States, Italy and Spain. PBMCs, B-cell-depleted T cells, or T cells were the source of the cDNA or gDNA that made up the material.

How the authors handled the data: Amplification of reference gene primers provided the estimated nucleated cell counts. Some clones are missing from TCRdb's copy, which holds only in-frame ones; the method was immunoSEQ multiplex PCR. The DNA was the basis for D and trimming; V, J and clone size are from that table. The sample contains 4,500 to 5,000 clones, over 75% of which appear only once. Germline values: CDR1 MNHEY, CDR2 SVGAGI. V lost 2 bases and J 4 bases, leaving 12 bases between the germline ends. The CDR3 spans 14 residues. The chain links TRBV6-5 to TRBJ2-7, with a tentative D call TRBD2 (6 bases). The specimen was peripheral blood. The receptor comes from a man between 65 and 79 years old with active COVID-19. The CDR3 nucleotides read TGTGCCAGCAGTTACACCGGGACTCAATACGAGCAGTACTTC. Its protein product is CASSYTGTQYEQYF.